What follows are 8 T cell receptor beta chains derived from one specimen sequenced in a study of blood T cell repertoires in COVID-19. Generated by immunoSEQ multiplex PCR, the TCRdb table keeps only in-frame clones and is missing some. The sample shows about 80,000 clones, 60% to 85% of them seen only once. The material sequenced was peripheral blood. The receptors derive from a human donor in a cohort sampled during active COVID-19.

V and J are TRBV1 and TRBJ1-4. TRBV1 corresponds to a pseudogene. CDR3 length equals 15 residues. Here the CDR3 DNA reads TGCACCAGCAGCTCCCTAGGGAGGGGCGATGAAAAACTGTTTTTT. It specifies CTSSSLGRGDEKLFF.

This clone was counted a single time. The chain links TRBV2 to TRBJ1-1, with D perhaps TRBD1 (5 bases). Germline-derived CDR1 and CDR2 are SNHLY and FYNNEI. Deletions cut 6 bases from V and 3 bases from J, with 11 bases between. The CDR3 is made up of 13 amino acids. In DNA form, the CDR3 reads TGTGCCAGCAGACTTCGGGGGGACACTGAAGCTTTCTTT. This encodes CASRLRGDTEAFF.

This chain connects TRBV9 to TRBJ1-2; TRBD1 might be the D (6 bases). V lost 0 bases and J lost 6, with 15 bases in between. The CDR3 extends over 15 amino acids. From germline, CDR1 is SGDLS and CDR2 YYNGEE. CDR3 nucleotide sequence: TGTGCCAGCAGCGTAGACCCAGGGGTAAGAGATGGCTACACCTTC. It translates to CASSVDPGVRDGYTF. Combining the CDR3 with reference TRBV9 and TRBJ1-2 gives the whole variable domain DSGVTQTPKHLITATGQRVTLRCSPRSGDLSVYWYQQSLDQGLQFLIQYYNGEERAKGNILERFSAQQFPDLHSELNLSSLELGDSALYFCASSVDPGVRDGYTFGSGTRLTVV.

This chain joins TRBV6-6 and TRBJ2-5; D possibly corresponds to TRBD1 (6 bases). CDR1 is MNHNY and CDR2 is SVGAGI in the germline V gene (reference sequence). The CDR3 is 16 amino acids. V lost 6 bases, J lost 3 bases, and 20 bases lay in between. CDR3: CASSDKAGVRKETQYF. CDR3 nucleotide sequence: TGTGCCAGCAGCGACAAGGCAGGGGTTCGGAAAGAGACCCAGTACTTC.

In DNA, the CDR3 is TGTGCCAGCAGTTACCGACAGGGGGGGGAGACCCAGTACTTC. This translates into CASSYRQGGETQYF. The chain joins TRBV28 to TRBJ2-5; 9 nucleotides line up with TRBD1. The CDR3 covers 14 residues. Germline V gene sequence: CDR1 MDHEN, CDR2 SYDVKM. V lost 4 bases to trimming and J lost 5 bases; unmatched junction nucleotides: 5. Full variable domain (missing parts from reference TRBV28 and TRBJ2-5): DVKVTQSSRYLVKRTGEKVFLECVQDMDHENMFWYRQDPGLGLRLIYFSYDVKMKEKGDIPEGYSVSREKKERFSLILESASTNQTSMYLCASSYRQGGETQYFGPGTRLLVL.

CDR3 sequence reads: CASSFGGTGYTF. The DNA of the CDR3 is TGTGCCAGCAGTTTTGGAGGAACTGGCTACACCTTC. The chain is built from TRBV12-3 or TRBV12-4 and TRBJ1-2; no firm D call. Trimming stripped 3 bases from V and 7 bases from J, with 9 bases between. This CDR3 region has 12 residues.

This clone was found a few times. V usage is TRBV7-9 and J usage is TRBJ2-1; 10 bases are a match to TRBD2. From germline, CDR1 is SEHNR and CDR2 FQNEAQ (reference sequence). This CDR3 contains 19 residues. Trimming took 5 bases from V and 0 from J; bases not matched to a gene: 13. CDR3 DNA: TGTGCCAGCAGCCCTAGACTAGCGGGCAGAGGGTCCTCCTACAATGAGCAGTTCTTC. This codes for CASSPRLAGRGSSYNEQFF. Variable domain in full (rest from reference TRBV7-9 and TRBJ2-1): DTGVSQNPRHKITKRGQNVTFRCDPISEHNRLYWYRQTLGQGPEFLTYFQNEAQLEKSRLLSDRFSAERPKGSFSTLEIQRTEQGDSAMYLCASSPRLAGRGSSYNEQFFGPGTRLTVL.

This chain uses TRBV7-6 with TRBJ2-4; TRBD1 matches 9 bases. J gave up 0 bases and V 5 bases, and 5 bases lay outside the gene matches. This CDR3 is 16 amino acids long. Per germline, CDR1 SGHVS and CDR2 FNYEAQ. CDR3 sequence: CASSLGTGLAKNIQYF. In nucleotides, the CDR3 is TGTGCCAGCAGCCTAGGGACAGGGCTAGCCAAAAACATTCAGTACTTC.